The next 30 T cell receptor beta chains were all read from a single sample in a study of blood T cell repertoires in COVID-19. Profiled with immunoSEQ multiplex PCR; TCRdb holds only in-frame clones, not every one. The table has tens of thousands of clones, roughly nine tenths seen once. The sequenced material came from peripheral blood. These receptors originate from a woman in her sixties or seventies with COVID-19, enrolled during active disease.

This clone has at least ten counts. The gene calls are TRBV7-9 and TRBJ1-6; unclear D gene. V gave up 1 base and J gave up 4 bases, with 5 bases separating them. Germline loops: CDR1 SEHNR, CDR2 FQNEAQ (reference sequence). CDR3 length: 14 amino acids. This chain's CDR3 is CASSLEQYNSPLHF. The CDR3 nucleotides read TGTGCCAGCAGCTTAGAACAGTATAATTCACCCCTCCACTTT.

This CDR3 is CASSLGTSGQGNEKLFF. CDR3 nucleotides: TGTGCCAGCAGCTTAGGAACCTCGGGACAGGGGAATGAAAAACTGTTTTTT. The chain combines TRBV11-2 with TRBJ1-4, with 10 bases matching TRBD1. The CDR3 is made up of 17 amino acids. Per the germline V gene, CDR1 is SGHAT and CDR2 is FQNNGV. V shed 1 base, J shed 5 bases, and the junction held 7 bases outside the gene matches. Looking up the rest from reference TRBV11-2 and TRBJ1-4 gives the full variable domain: EAGVAQSPRYKIIEKRQSVAFWCNPISGHATLYWYQQILGQGPKLLIQFQNNGVVDDSQLPKDRFSAERLKGVDSTLKIQPAKLEDSAVYLCASSLGTSGQGNEKLFFGSGTQLSVL.

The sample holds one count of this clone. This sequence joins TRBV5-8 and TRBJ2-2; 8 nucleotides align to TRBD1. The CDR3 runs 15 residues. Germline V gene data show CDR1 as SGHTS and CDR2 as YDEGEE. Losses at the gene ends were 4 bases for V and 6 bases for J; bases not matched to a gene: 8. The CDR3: CASSILRGQAGELFF. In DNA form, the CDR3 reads TGTGCCAGCAGCATCCTCAGGGGGCAGGCCGGGGAGCTGTTTTTT.

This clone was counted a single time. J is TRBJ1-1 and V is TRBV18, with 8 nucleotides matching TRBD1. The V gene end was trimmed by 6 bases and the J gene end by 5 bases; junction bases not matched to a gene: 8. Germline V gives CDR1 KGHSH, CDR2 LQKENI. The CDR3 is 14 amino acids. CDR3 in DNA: TGTGCCAGCTCGCCTCAGGGGGCGAGGACTGAAGCTTTCTTT. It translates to CASSPQGARTEAFF.

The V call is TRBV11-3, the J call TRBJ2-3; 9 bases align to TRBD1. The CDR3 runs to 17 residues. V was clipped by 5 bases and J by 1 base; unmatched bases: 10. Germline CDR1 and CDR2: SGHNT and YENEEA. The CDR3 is CASSRATGGWGTDTQYF. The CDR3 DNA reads TGTGCCAGCAGCCGCGCTACAGGGGGCTGGGGCACAGATACGCAGTATTTT.

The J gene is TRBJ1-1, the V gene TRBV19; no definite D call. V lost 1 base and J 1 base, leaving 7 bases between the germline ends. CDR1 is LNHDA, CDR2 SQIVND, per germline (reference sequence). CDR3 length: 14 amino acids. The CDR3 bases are TGTGCCAGTAGTATAGGGTGGGCGAACACTGAAGCTTTCTTT. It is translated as CASSIGWANTEAFF.

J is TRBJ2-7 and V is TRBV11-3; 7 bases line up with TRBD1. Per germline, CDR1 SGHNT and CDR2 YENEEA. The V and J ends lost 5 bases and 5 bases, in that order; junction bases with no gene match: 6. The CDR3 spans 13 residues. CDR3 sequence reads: CASSLRGQHEQYF. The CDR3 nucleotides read TGTGCCAGCAGCCTTAGGGGGCAGCACGAGCAGTACTTC.

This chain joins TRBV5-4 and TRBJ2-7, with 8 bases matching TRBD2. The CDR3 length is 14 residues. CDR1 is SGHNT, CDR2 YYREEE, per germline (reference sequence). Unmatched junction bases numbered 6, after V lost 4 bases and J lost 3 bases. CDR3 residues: CASSTGLANYEQYF. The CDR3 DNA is TGTGCCAGCAGCACTGGACTAGCAAACTACGAGCAGTACTTC.

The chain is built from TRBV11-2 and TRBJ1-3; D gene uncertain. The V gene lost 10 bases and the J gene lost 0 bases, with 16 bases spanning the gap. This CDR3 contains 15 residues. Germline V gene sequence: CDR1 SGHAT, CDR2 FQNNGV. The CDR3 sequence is CATRSGLNSGNTIYF. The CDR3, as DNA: TGTGCCACTCGATCCGGACTTAACTCTGGAAACACCATATATTTT.

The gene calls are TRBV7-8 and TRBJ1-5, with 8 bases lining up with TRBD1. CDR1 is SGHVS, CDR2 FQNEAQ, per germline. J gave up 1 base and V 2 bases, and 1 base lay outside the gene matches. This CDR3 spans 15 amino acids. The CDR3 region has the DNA TGTGCCAGCAGCTTATGGACAGGGAGCAATCAGCCCCAGCATTTT. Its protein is CASSLWTGSNQPQHF.

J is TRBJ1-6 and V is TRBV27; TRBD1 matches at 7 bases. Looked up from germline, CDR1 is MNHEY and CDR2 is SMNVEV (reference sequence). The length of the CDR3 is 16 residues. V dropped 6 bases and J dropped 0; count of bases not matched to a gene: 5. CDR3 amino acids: CASREQGSSYNSPLHF. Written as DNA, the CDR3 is TGTGCCAGCAGGGAACAGGGGAGCTCCTATAATTCACCCCTCCACTTT.

The CDR3: CASSSTGTGGADTIYF. In DNA form, the CDR3 reads TGCGCCAGCAGCTCGACGGGGACAGGGGGCGCGGACACCATATATTTT. This chain connects TRBV5-1 to TRBJ1-3; 12 bases are shared with TRBD1. This CDR3 region has 16 residues. From germline, CDR1 is SGHRS and CDR2 YFSETQ. V lost 3 bases and J lost 8; bases outside the gene matches: 9. Variable domain in full (rest from reference TRBV5-1 and TRBJ1-3): KAGVTQTPRYLIKTRGQQVTLSCSPISGHRSVSWYQQTPGQGLQFLFEYFSETQRNKGNFPGRFSGRQFSNSRSEMNVSTLELGDSALYLCASSSTGTGGADTIYFGEGSWLTVV.

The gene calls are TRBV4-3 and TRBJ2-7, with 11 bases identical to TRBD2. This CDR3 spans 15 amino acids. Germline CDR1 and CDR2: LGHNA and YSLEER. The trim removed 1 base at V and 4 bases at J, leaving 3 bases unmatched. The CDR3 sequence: CASSQASGGFYEQYF. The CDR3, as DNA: TGCGCCAGCAGCCAAGCTAGCGGGGGGTTTTACGAGCAGTACTTC.

Written as DNA, the CDR3 is TGCGCCAGCAGCGGGGGACAGCCTACAAACTATGGCTACACCTTC. It yields the protein CASSGGQPTNYGYTF. The chain carries TRBV5-1 and TRBJ1-2; 7 nucleotides align to TRBD1. There are 15 residues in the CDR3. Unmatched junction bases numbered 8, after V lost 4 bases and J lost 2 bases. Germline CDR1 SGHRS, CDR2 YFSETQ.

The CDR3 nucleotides are TGTGCCAGCAGCTTCACAGGGTTCGAGCAGTACTTC. It encodes CASSFTGFEQYF. The V and J genes are TRBV5-4 and TRBJ2-7, with D maybe TRBD1 (6 bases). The germline V and J ends were trimmed by 2 bases and 6 bases, with 9 bases remaining between them. The CDR3 has 12 residues. The germline V gene encodes CDR1 SGHNT and CDR2 YYREEE (reference sequence).

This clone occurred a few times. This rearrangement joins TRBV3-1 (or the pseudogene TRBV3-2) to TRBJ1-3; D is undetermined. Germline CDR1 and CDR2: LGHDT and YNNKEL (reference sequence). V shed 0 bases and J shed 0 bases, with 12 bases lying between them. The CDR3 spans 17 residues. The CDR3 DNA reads TGTGCCAGCAGCCAAGACCGCGGCTCAATCTCTGGAAACACCATATATTTT. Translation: CASSQDRGSISGNTIYF.

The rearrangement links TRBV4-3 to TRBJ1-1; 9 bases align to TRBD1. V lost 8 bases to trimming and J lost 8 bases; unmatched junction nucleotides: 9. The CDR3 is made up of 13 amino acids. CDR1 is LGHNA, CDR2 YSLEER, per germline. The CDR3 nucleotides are TGCGCCAGCCAGACAGGGGGTTCCTCCGAAGCTTTCTTT. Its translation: CASQTGGSSEAFF.

The CDR3 region is CASSRISTEQFF. The CDR3 region has the DNA TGTGCCAGCAGCCGCATTAGCACCGAGCAGTTCTTC. The chain carries TRBV5-6 and TRBJ2-1; no firm D call. Germline V gives CDR1 SGHDT, CDR2 YYEEEE. The V and J ends lost 4 bases and 10 bases respectively, with 12 bases between them. The CDR3 is 12 residues long.

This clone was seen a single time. The CDR3 region is CASSGTGVLHYEQYF. The CDR3 DNA follows: TGTGCCAGCAGCGGTACAGGGGTCCTCCATTACGAGCAGTACTTC. This chain uses TRBV11-3 with TRBJ2-7; the match to TRBD1 covers 7 bases. Germline lookup yields CDR1 SGHNT and CDR2 YENEEA. V shed 5 bases and J 4 bases; nucleotides not matched to a gene: 11. This CDR3 is 15 amino acids long.

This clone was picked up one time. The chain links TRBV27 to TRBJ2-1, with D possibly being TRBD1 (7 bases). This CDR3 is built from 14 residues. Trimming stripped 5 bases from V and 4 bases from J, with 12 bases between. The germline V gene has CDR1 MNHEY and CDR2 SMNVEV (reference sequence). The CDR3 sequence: CASSGGTDYNEQFF. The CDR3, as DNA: TGTGCCAGCAGTGGCGGGACAGATTACAATGAGCAGTTCTTC.

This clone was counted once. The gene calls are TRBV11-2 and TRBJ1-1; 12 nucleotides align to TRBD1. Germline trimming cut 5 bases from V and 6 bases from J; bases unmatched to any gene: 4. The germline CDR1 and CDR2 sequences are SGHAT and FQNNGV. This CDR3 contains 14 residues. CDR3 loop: CASSPGTGGPEAFF. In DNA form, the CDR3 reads TGTGCCAGCAGCCCCGGGACAGGGGGCCCTGAAGCTTTCTTT.

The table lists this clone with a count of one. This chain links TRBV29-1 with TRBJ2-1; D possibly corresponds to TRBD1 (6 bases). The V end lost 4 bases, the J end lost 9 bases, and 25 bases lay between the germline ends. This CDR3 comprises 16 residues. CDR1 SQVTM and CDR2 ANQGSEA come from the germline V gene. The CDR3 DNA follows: TGCAGCGTTGTCAAAACGGACAGAGGGGCCAAGGGTGAGCAGTTCTTC. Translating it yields CSVVKTDRGAKGEQFF.

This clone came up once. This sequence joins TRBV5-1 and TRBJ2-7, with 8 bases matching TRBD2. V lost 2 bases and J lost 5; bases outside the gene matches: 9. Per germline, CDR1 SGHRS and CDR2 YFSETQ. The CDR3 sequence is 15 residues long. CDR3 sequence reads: CASSLRSSGFNEQYF. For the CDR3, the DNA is TGCGCCAGCAGCTTAAGATCTAGCGGGTTTAACGAGCAGTACTTC.

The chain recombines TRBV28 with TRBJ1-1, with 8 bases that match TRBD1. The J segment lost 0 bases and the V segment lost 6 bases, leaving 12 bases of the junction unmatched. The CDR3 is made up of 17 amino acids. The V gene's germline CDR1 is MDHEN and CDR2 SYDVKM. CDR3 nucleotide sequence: TGTGCCAGCAGACCCGGTCCCCGACAGGGGCTGAACACTGAAGCTTTCTTT. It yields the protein CASRPGPRQGLNTEAFF.

The DNA of the CDR3 is TGTGCCAGCGCCCTCGGGTCAAATACAGGAAGCGGCAATCAGCCCCAGCATTTT. Amino acid sequence: CASALGSNTGSGNQPQHF. The V call is TRBV28, the J call TRBJ1-5, with D maybe TRBD1 (5 bases). Trimming took off 8 bases at V and 2 bases at J, with 25 bases between the two ends. Germline CDR1 and CDR2: MDHEN and SYDVKM. This CDR3 has 18 amino acids.

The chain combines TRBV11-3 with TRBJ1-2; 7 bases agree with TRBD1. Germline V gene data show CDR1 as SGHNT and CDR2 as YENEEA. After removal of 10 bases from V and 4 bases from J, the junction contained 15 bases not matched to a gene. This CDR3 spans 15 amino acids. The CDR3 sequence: CATAGQFPRSYGYTF. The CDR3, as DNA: TGTGCCACCGCGGGACAGTTCCCCCGTAGCTATGGCTACACCTTC. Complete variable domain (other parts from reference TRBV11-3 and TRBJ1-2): EAGVVQSPRYKIIEKKQPVAFWCNPISGHNTLYWYLQNLGQGPELLIRYENEEAVDDSQLPKDRFSAERLKGVDSTLKIQPAELGDSAVYLCATAGQFPRSYGYTFGSGTRLTVV.

CDR3 coding DNA: TGTGCCAGCAGCTTGGAAGGGAGTAGGATAACCGGGGAGCTGTTTTTT. This encodes CASSLEGSRITGELFF. The rearrangement joins TRBV5-5 to TRBJ2-2; possibly TRBD2 for D (5 bases). The CDR3 runs 16 residues. Germline V gives CDR1 SGHKS, CDR2 YYEKEE (reference sequence). V lost 0 bases, J lost 5 bases, and 14 bases lay in between.

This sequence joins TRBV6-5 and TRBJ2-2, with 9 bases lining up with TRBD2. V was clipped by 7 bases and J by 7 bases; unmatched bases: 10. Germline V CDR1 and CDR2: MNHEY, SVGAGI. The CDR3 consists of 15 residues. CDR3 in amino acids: CASTGGRAGDGELFF. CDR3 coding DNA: TGTGCCAGCACGGGCGGGAGGGCCGGAGACGGGGAGCTGTTTTTT.

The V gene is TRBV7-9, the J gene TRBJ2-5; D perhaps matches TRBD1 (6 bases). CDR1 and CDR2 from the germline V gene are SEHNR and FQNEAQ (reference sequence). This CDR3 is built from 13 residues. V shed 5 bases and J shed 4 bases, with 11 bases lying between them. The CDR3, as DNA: TGTGCCAGCAGCGTAACAGGGCTAGAGACCCAGTACTTC. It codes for CASSVTGLETQYF.

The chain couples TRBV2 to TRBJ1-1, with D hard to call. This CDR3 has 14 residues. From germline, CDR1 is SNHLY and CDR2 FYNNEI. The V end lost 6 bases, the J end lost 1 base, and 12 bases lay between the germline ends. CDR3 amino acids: CASRQENRNTEAFF. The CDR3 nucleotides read TGTGCCAGCAGGCAAGAGAATAGGAACACTGAAGCTTTCTTT.